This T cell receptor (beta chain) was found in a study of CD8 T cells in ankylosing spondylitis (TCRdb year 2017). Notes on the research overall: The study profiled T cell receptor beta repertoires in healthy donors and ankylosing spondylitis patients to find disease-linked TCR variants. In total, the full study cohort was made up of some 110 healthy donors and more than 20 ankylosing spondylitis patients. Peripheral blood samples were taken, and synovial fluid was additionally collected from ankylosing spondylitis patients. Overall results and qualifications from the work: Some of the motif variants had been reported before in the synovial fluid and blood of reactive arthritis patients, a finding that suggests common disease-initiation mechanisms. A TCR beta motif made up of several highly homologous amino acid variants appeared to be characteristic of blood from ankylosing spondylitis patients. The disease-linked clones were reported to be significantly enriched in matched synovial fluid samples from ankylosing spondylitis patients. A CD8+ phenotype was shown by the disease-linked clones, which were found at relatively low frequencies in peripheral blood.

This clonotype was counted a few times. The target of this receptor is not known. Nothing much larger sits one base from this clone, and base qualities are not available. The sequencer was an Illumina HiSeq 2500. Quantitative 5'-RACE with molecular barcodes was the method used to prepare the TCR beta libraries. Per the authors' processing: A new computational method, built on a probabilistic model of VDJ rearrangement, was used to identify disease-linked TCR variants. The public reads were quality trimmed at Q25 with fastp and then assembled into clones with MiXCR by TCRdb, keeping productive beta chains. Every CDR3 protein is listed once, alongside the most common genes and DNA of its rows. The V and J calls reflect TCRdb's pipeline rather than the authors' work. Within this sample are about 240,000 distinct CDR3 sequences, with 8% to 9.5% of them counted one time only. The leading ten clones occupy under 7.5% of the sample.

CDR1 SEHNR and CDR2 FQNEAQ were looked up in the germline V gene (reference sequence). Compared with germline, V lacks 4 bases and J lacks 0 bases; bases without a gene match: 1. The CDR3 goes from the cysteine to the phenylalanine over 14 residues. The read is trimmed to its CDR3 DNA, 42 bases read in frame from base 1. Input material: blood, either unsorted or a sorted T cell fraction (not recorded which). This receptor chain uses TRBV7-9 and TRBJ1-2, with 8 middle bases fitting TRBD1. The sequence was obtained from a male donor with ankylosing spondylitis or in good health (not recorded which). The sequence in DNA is TGTGCCAGCAGCTCGGGACAGGCTAACTATGGCTACACCTTC. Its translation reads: CASSSGQANYGYTF.